Presented here are 19 T cell receptor beta chains from one specimen sequenced in a study of OX40 agonist ivuxolimab in advanced cancers. The method behind the library was the immunoSEQ multiplex PCR assay. The immuneACCESS repertoire file appears here via TCRdb, limited to in-frame rearrangements. These files lack a portion of the clones; in checked studies, under half of the deficit traces to unresolved V genes, and the cause of the others is not known. The sample data list around 60,000 clones, and 85% to 90% of these were observed just once. Of the sample, approximately 1% falls within the top ten clones. The sequenced sample was CD4+ or CD8+ T cells sorted from blood, obtained in a trial of the OX40 agonist ivuxolimab. These receptors all stem from an adult with an advanced solid tumor such as melanoma, head and neck, liver or kidney cancer.

The DNA for the CDR3 is TGCGCCAGCAGCTTCCTACAGGGCAGACTTCAAGAGACCCAGTACTTC. Its protein product is CASSFLQGRLQETQYF. This sequence joins TRBV5-1 and TRBJ2-5, with D tentatively TRBD1 (6 bases). Germline-derived CDR1 and CDR2 are SGHRS and YFSETQ. V lost 2 bases and J 2 bases, leaving 16 bases between the germline ends. This CDR3 is built from 16 residues.

In the case of this clone: One end of the junction varies from germline; a read error may be responsible. The chain links TRBV6-5 to TRBJ1-2, with D uncertain. The CDR3 length is 11 residues. Per the germline V gene, CDR1 is MNHEY and CDR2 is SVGAGI. The CDR3 DNA is TGTGCCGGCAGGACGAACTATGGCTACACCTTC. Its translation: CAGRTNYGYTF.

This clone came up a few times. The chain carries TRBV11-2 and TRBJ2-2; the D is unclear. V was clipped by 1 base and J by 1 base, with 7 bases between them. Germline V CDR1 and CDR2: SGHAT, FQNNGV. The CDR3 is 15 amino acids. CDR3 in DNA: TGTGCCAGCAGCTTAGCCACCCTGAACACCGGGGAGCTGTTTTTT. Amino acid sequence: CASSLATLNTGELFF. Drawing the rest from reference TRBV11-2 and TRBJ2-2, the complete variable domain is EAGVAQSPRYKIIEKRQSVAFWCNPISGHATLYWYQQILGQGPKLLIQFQNNGVVDDSQLPKDRFSAERLKGVDSTLKIQPAKLEDSAVYLCASSLATLNTGELFFGEGSRLTVL.

This clone was seen a few times. The chain uses TRBV4-1 and TRBJ1-2; 8 positions match TRBD1. CDR1 is MGHRA and CDR2 is YSYEKL in the germline V gene. V shed 1 base, J shed 5 bases, and the junction held 0 bases outside the gene matches. The CDR3 totals 13 residues. CDR3 coding DNA: TGCGCCAGCAGCCAAGGACAGGGGTATGGCTACACCTTC. Its translation: CASSQGQGYGYTF.

The J gene is TRBJ1-3, the V gene TRBV9; D is ambiguous. V gave up 3 bases and J gave up 0 bases, with 10 bases separating them. The germline V gene has CDR1 SGDLS and CDR2 YYNGEE. The CDR3 loop spans 15 amino acids. In DNA form, the CDR3 reads TGTGCCAGCAGCGCCCTCCTCCACTCTGGAAACACCATATATTTT. Translated, it gives CASSALLHSGNTIYF.

This rearrangement joins TRBV2 to TRBJ1-5; D perhaps matches TRBD1 (5 bases). Deletions cut 6 bases from V and 0 bases from J, with 12 bases between. This CDR3 has 15 amino acids. Germline V gene data show CDR1 as SNHLY and CDR2 as FYNNEI. CDR3: CASRWADNSNQPQHF. In DNA form, the CDR3 reads TGTGCCAGCAGGTGGGCGGACAATAGCAATCAGCCCCAGCATTTT.

The gene calls are TRBV2 and TRBJ2-7, with unresolved D. CDR3 length: 14 amino acids. Germline-derived CDR1 and CDR2 are SNHLY and FYNNEI. Trimming took 0 bases from V and 3 from J, leaving 9 bases between them. The DNA for the CDR3 is TGTGCCAGCAGTGAAGCGCCAGGCCGCTACGAGCAGTACTTC. Its translation: CASSEAPGRYEQYF.

The gene calls are TRBV18 and TRBJ2-5, with 10 bases identical to TRBD2. J gave up 1 base and V 10 bases, and 15 bases lay outside the gene matches. CDR1 and CDR2 (germline): KGHSH, LQKENI. The CDR3 has 17 amino acids. DNA for the CDR3: TGTGCCACCAGCCCTATTAGCGGGGGGCAGAGCCAAGAGACCCAGTACTTC. Protein product: CATSPISGGQSQETQYF.

This clone was found a few times. V gene TRBV27 combines with J gene TRBJ1-4; maybe TRBD1 (6 bases). The CDR3 covers 13 residues. Trimming removed 8 bases from V and 5 bases from J, with 12 bases in between. Germline V gives CDR1 MNHEY, CDR2 SMNVEV (reference sequence). This CDR3 is CASGYRVNEKLFF. The CDR3 DNA reads as TGTGCCAGCGGATACAGGGTCAATGAAAAACTGTTTTTT.

J is TRBJ1-4 and V is TRBV7-9, with 8 nucleotides matching TRBD1. The CDR3 runs 16 residues. Trimming removed 3 bases from V and 3 bases from J; junction bases left unmatched: 6. From germline, CDR1 is SEHNR and CDR2 FQNEAQ (reference sequence). The CDR3 nucleotides read TGTGCCAGCAGCTTGCAGGGGGCTAGGGCTAATGAAAAACTGTTTTTT. Translating gives CASSLQGARANEKLFF.

The rearrangement uses TRBV5-4 and TRBJ1-1; a possible D gene is TRBD1 (5 bases). Trimming removed 4 bases at V and 0 bases at J, with 13 bases between. The germline CDR1 and CDR2 sequences are SGHNT and YYREEE (reference sequence). The CDR3 sequence is 15 residues long. In DNA, the CDR3 is TGTGCCAGCAGCCCTTTTCAGGGACTGAACACTGAAGCTTTCTTT. The encoded protein is CASSPFQGLNTEAFF.

The chain recombines TRBV10-2 with TRBJ1-5; a possible D gene is TRBD1 (6 bases). V lost 5 bases and J 0 bases, leaving 11 bases between the germline ends. This CDR3 comprises 15 residues. The germline V gene encodes CDR1 WSHSY and CDR2 SAAADI. The CDR3 nucleotides read TGCGCCAGCAGTTACACACAGGGTAGCAATCAGCCCCAGCATTTT. This gives the protein CASSYTQGSNQPQHF.

The chain uses TRBV14 and TRBJ2-7, with 13 bases that match TRBD2. Germline V CDR1 and CDR2: SGHDN, FVKESK. V lost 4 bases and J lost 4; bases outside the gene matches: 7. This CDR3 contains 16 residues. This CDR3 reads CASSPRRTSGGYEQYF. CDR3 bases: TGTGCCAGCAGCCCTCGCCGGACTAGCGGGGGTTACGAGCAGTACTTC.

The chain couples TRBV18 to TRBJ2-7, with D maybe TRBD2 (5 bases). The CDR3 is made up of 15 amino acids. CDR1 is KGHSH, CDR2 LQKENI, per germline. Trimming shortened V by 4 bases and J by 2 bases, and 15 bases separated the two germline ends. CDR3 amino acids: CASSQSRGQTYEQYF. CDR3 bases: TGTGCCAGCTCACAGAGCCGCGGGCAGACCTACGAGCAGTACTTC.

This clone has just one count. The rearrangement joins TRBV14 to TRBJ2-7, with TRBD1 identical over 9 bases. The CDR3 totals 13 residues. Germline assignment: CDR1 SGHDN and CDR2 FVKESK. The trim removed 4 bases at V and 10 bases at J, leaving 8 bases unmatched. CDR3 residues: CASSRTRQGEQYF. CDR3 sequence (DNA): TGTGCCAGCAGCCGAACGCGACAGGGGGAACAGTACTTC. Filled out from reference TRBV14 and TRBJ2-7, the complete variable domain reads EAGVTQFPSHSVIEKGQTVTLRCDPISGHDNLYWYRRVMGKEIKFLLHFVKESKQDESGMPNNRFLAERTGGTYSTLKVQPAELEDSGVYFCASSRTRQGEQYFGPGTRLTVT.

The chain is built from TRBV18 and TRBJ1-1; D unclear. From germline, CDR1 is KGHSH and CDR2 LQKENI. The CDR3 runs 13 residues. The V end lost 0 bases, the J end lost 0 bases, and 2 bases lay between the germline ends. CDR3 residues: CASSPPVNTEAFF. The CDR3 DNA reads TGTGCCAGCTCACCACCAGTGAACACTGAAGCTTTCTTT.

V is TRBV4-1 and J is TRBJ2-3; the D gene could be TRBD1 or TRBD2 (5 bases each). Trimming took 4 bases from V and 7 from J, leaving 12 bases between them. In germline, CDR1 is MGHRA, CDR2 YSYEKL. CDR3 length equals 13 residues. The CDR3 DNA is TGCGCCAGCAGCCGGGGACGGCAGAATACGCAGTATTTT. Protein: CASSRGRQNTQYF.

The gene calls are TRBV14 and TRBJ1-2, with 10 nucleotides matching TRBD1. In germline, CDR1 is SGHDN, CDR2 FVKESK. Trimming took 8 bases from V and 4 from J; bases not matched to a gene: 16. This CDR3 has 17 residues. CDR3 sequence reads: CASGPDRGQSVSYGYTF. The CDR3 DNA follows: TGTGCCAGCGGCCCCGACAGGGGGCAAAGTGTTAGCTATGGCTACACCTTC.

V gene TRBV10-3 combines with J gene TRBJ1-2; TRBD1 is a possible D gene (5 bases). V lost 3 bases and J 0 bases, leaving 11 bases between the germline ends. This CDR3 is built from 15 residues. CDR1 and CDR2 from the germline V gene are ENHRY and SYGVKD. DNA for the CDR3: TGTGCCATCAGTGACTCAGGGCAAGCTAACTATGGCTACACCTTC. Translated, it gives CAISDSGQANYGYTF.